A selection of T cell receptor beta chains follows, all from one sample in a study of prognosis after radiotherapy for stage I lung cancer. One entry per CDR3 protein, called by TCRdb with MiXCR from the multiplex PCR reads. The table records roughly 13,000 distinct CDR3 sequences, 25% to 30% of them present only once. The source was PBMCs, collected before or after stereotactic body radiation therapy (not recorded which). The receptor source for this set is a donor of 50 years or more with non-small cell lung cancer. Both conserved end residues are part of each CDR3. A D gene is named only where the DNA matches it firmly. Clone size is stated in some rows and not others, as once, few, many or a class when expanded.

>TRBV5-1|NA|medium-sized|TRBJ2-7
TGCGCCAGCAGCTTGGCCGGAGAGTCCTACGAGCAGTACTTC
CASSLAGESYEQYF
>TRBV30|NA|many|TRBJ1-4
TGTGCCTGGAAGGAAGGCCATGAAAAACTGTTTTTT
CAWKEGHEKLFF
>TRBV7-9|NA|medium-sized|TRBJ2-7
TGTGCCAGCAGCTTAATTTACGGCGAGCAGTACTTC
CASSLIYGEQYF
>TRBV10-3|NA|NA|TRBJ2-3
TGTGCCATCAGAAAGGACAGCTGGATCGAAGATACGCAGTATTTT
CAIRKDSWIEDTQYF
>TRBV18|TRBD1|NA|TRBJ1-1
TGTGACAGCTCGCCGGGTCAGGGGGCGCTTGGGAACACTGAAGCTTTCTTT
CDSSPGQGALGNTEAFF
>TRBV4-2|TRBD2|many|TRBJ2-3
TGTGCCAGCAGCCAGGGGACTAGCGGCTACACAGATACGCAGTATTTT
CASSQGTSGYTDTQYF
>TRBV10-3|TRBD1|many|TRBJ2-3
TGTGCCATCAGAGGCCGGGACAGCAGCACAGATACGCAGTATTTT
CAIRGRDSSTDTQYF
>TRBV6-5|TRBD1|many|TRBJ1-5
TGTGCCAGCAGCTACGACAGGGAGATCATACAGCCCCAGCATTTT
CASSYDREIIQPQHF
>TRBV5-6|TRBD1|many|TRBJ1-6
TGTGCCAGCAGCTTGGGACAGGGGACTTCACCCCTCCACTTT
CASSLGQGTSPLHF
>TRBV3-1|TRBD1|many|TRBJ2-5
TGTGCCAGCAGCCAGGATCGGGACAGAGAGACCCAGTACTTC
CASSQDRDRETQYF
>TRBV19|NA|many|TRBJ2-3
TGTGCCAGTAGTATTGGGGGCGCAGATACGCAGTATTTT
CASSIGGADTQYF
>TRBV20-1|NA|many|TRBJ2-2
TGCAGTGCTAGAGAAGGGAAACAGACGGCCGGGGAGCTGTTTTTT
CSAREGKQTAGELFF
>TRBV30|NA|medium-sized|TRBJ2-1
TGTGCCTGGAGAAGTGGACTACCAAACAATGAGCAGTTCTTC
CAWRSGLPNNEQFF
>TRBV6-2/TRBV6-3|NA|medium-sized|TRBJ1-6
TGTGCCAGCAGTTTGAGCAGCCGGTCGGATTCACCCCTCCACTTT
CASSLSSRSDSPLHF
>TRBV4-1|TRBD2|many|TRBJ2-3
TGCGCCAGCAGCCAAGAAAGGGGGGCTAGCGGGGGGGCCGCAGATACGCAGTATTTT
CASSQERGASGGAADTQYF
>TRBV9|TRBD2|NA|TRBJ2-1
TGTGCCAACAGCGTACCGACTAGCGGGACCGATGAGCAGTTCTTC
CANSVPTSGTDEQFF
>TRBV29-1|NA|many|TRBJ2-1
TGCAGCGTTGACAATTACAATGAGCAGTTCTTC
CSVDNYNEQFF
>TRBV6-2/TRBV6-3|NA|NA|TRBJ2-3
TGTGCCAGCAGCGACAGGATCTCATGCCGCACAGATACGCAGTATTTT
CASSDRISCRTDTQYF
>TRBV27|NA|many|TRBJ2-7
TGTGCCAGCAGGGCGGGCGAGGGACGAAGCAGCTCCTACGAGCAGTACTTC
CASRAGEGRSSSYEQYF
>TRBV20-1|TRBD1|medium-sized|TRBJ1-2
TGCAGTGCTAGAACGGGACAGGGAGTACGTAGGTATGGCTACACCTTC
CSARTGQGVRRYGYTF
>TRBV6-9|TRBD2|medium-sized|TRBJ2-1
TGTGCCAGCAGTTATTTTAGCGGGAGTAGAAATGAGCAGTTCTTC
CASSYFSGSRNEQFF
>TRBV19|NA|NA|TRBJ1-5
TGTGCCAGTAGTACCCAATGGTTGCACAATCAGCCCCAGCATTTT
CASSTQWLHNQPQHF
>TRBV7-8|TRBD1|NA|TRBJ1-2
TGTGCCAGCAGCTTGGACAGGGGTCGGCAGGGCTACACCTTC
CASSLDRGRQGYTF
>TRBV20-1|NA|many|TRBJ1-5
TGCAGTGCCCCCTGGGAGGGGTTCGGGGATCAGCCCCAGCATTTT
CSAPWEGFGDQPQHF
>TRBV6-4|TRBD1|many|TRBJ1-1
TGTGCCAGCAGCGTACAGGGGGGGACTGAAGCTTTCTTT
CASSVQGGTEAFF
>TRBV20-1|TRBD1|many|TRBJ2-5
TGCAGTGCTCAAATACAGGGGAAGGAGACCCAGTACTTC
CSAQIQGKETQYF
>TRBV9|TRBD1|many|TRBJ1-3
TGTGCCAGCAGCGCAGGGGGAGGAAACACCATATATTTT
CASSAGGGNTIYF
>TRBV15|NA|large|TRBJ2-1
TGTGCCACCAGCAGAGCCGGGTTTAGTGAGCAGTTCTTC
CATSRAGFSEQFF
>TRBV5-6|TRBD1|many|TRBJ2-3
TGTGCCAGCAGCGCGGGACAGGGGGCATTAGATACGCAGTATTTT
CASSAGQGALDTQYF
>TRBV4-1|TRBD1|many|TRBJ2-1
TGCGCCAGCAGCCAACCCTCGACAGGGGCCTACAATGAGCAGTTCTTC
CASSQPSTGAYNEQFF
>TRBV4-1|NA|many|TRBJ2-7
TGCGCCAGCAGCCACCCGAGTCGGGGGACAGTGACGCCCGAGCAGTACTTC
CASSHPSRGTVTPEQYF
>TRBV15|NA|many|TRBJ1-1
TGTGCCACCAGCAGGGGCCGGACAGCCCGCACTGAAGCTTTCTTT
CATSRGRTARTEAFF
>TRBV4-2|TRBD2|many|TRBJ2-1
TGTGCCAGCAGCCGTGAGGGACTAGCGGGCAATGAGCAGTTCTTC
CASSREGLAGNEQFF
>TRBV12-3/TRBV12-4|NA|many|TRBJ1-2
TGTGCCAGCAGTTTATCAGGGCGGGCGGACTATGGCTACACCTTC
CASSLSGRADYGYTF
>TRBV28|TRBD1|NA|TRBJ2-1
TGTGCCAGCAGGGACAGGGCCACCTACAATGAGCAGTTCTTC
CASRDRATYNEQFF
>TRBV2|NA|medium-sized|TRBJ1-5
TGTGCCAGCAGTTGGACAAGCCAGGAGCCCCAGCATTTT
CASSWTSQEPQHF
>TRBV12-3/TRBV12-4|NA|many|TRBJ1-1
TGTGCCAGCAGTTTACGCGGGGGACAGAACACTGAAGCTTTCTTT
CASSLRGGQNTEAFF
>TRBV7-3|TRBD1|many|TRBJ1-5
TGTGCCAGCAGCCTCCGGGACAGAGGTAGCAATCAGCCCCAGCATTTT
CASSLRDRGSNQPQHF
>TRBV7-8|TRBD1|NA|TRBJ1-4
TGTGCCAGCATCTTTGGGGTGCCGGGACAGGGAAATGAAAAACTGTTTTTT
CASIFGVPGQGNEKLFF
>TRBV25-1|NA|many|TRBJ1-3
TGTGCCAGCAGTGATTCCCTGGCTGAGGGCACCATATATTTT
CASSDSLAEGTIYF
>TRBV5-6|TRBD2|many|TRBJ2-3
TGTGCCAGCAGCCCTACGGGACTAGCGGCCACAGATACGCAGTATTTT
CASSPTGLAATDTQYF
>TRBV27|NA|medium-sized|TRBJ2-1
TGTGCCAGCAGTTTCTGGTCGGGGAGCTTGATTTATGAGCAGTTCTTC
CASSFWSGSLIYEQFF
>TRBV30|TRBD2|many|TRBJ2-3
TGTGCCTGGATTCGTAGTAGCGGGGGGGCAGATACGCAGTATTTT
CAWIRSSGGADTQYF
>TRBV2|NA|many|TRBJ1-6
TGTGCCAGCAGTGAGGGCTCAGGGAGTAATTCACCCCTCCACTTT
CASSEGSGSNSPLHF
>TRBV19|NA|NA|TRBJ2-6
TGTGCCAGTAGTGAACAACAGGGCTCTTTGGCCAACGTCCTGACTTTC
CASSEQQGSLANVLTF
>TRBV5-4|TRBD2|many|TRBJ2-3
TGTGCCAGCAGCTTGGAGGTTAGCGGGGGCTTGGATACGCAGTATTTT
CASSLEVSGGLDTQYF
>TRBV6-5|NA|NA|TRBJ1-2
TGTGCCAGCAGTTGGGCCTACCAACACGACCCCTTC
CASSWAYQHDPF
>TRBV7-8|TRBD2|many|TRBJ2-7
TGTGCCAGCAGCTTAGACGGGGGGGTCAAGCAGTACTTC
CASSLDGGVKQYF
>TRBV4-1|NA|many|TRBJ1-1
TGCGCCAGCAGCCAAGAAGGCACCTTGAACACTGAAGCTTTCTTT
CASSQEGTLNTEAFF
>TRBV6-1|NA|medium-sized|TRBJ2-3
TGTGCCAGCACTGAAGGCGGGGCACGGACAGATACGCAGTATTTT
CASTEGGARTDTQYF
>TRBV28|TRBD1|medium-sized|TRBJ2-3
TGTGCCAGCAGAGGGACAGGGGGGAAAGATACGCAGTATTTT
CASRGTGGKDTQYF
>TRBV27|NA|many|TRBJ1-1
TGTGCCAGCAGACAACTTGGGAAGACCCAGGGAGCTGAAGCTTTCTTT
CASRQLGKTQGAEAFF